This is a list of T cell receptor beta chains from one sample in a study of blood T cell repertoires in COVID-19. Produced via immunoSEQ multiplex PCR; TCRdb's table is partial and in-frame only. The data show over 85,000 clones, around 84% seen once. The sample consisted of peripheral blood. The receptors stem from a man aged 55-75 years with acute or convalescent COVID-19. The CDR3 runs from the conserved cysteine through the conserved F or W. D genes are given only for firm matches. Only some rows state a clone size, as once, few, many or a class for expanded clones.

>-|TRBJ1-6|-|TRBV21-1
CASSKGSPMGTGGGSYNSPLHF
TGTGCCAGCAGCAAAGGATCCCCGATGGGGACAGGGGGCGGCTCCTATAATTCACCCCTCCACTTT
>-|TRBJ1-1|-|TRBV18
CASSPGTRGETEAFF
TGTGCCAGCTCACCTGGGACACGTGGCGAAACTGAAGCTTTCTTT
>-|TRBJ2-3|-|TRBV12-5
CASGPPGLSRANTQYF
TGTGCTAGTGGTCCCCCCGGACTAAGTCGGGCTAATACGCAGTATTTT
>-|TRBJ2-3|-|TRBV29-1
CSVEPLASTDTQYF
TGCAGCGTTGAACCCCTAGCTAGCACAGATACGCAGTATTTT
>-|TRBJ1-5|-|TRBV2
CASSPFEPPQPQHF
TGTGCCAGCAGTCCGTTTGAGCCTCCCCAGCCCCAGCATTTT
>TRBD2|TRBJ2-5|-|TRBV6-2/TRBV6-3
CASSSPGLAAQETQYF
TGTGCCAGCAGCTCCCCTGGACTAGCGGCGCAAGAGACCCAGTACTTC
>-|TRBJ2-1|-|TRBV5-1
CASSFYDEQFF
TGCGCCAGCAGCTTCTACGATGAGCAGTTCTTC
>TRBD2|TRBJ2-1|-|TRBV5-5
CASSVRASGTNEQFF
TGTGCCAGCAGCGTGAGGGCTAGCGGAACTAATGAGCAGTTCTTC
>-|TRBJ2-2|-|TRBV28
CASSFAGAGELFF
TGTGCCAGCAGTTTCGCGGGCGCCGGGGAGCTGTTTTTT
>TRBD1|TRBJ1-3|-|TRBV7-8
CASSLGQGAGNTIYF
TGTGCCAGCAGCTTAGGACAGGGCGCTGGAAACACCATATATTTT
>TRBD1|TRBJ2-3|many|TRBV5-1
CASSYRGGDRGLDTQYF
TGCGCCAGCAGCTATAGGGGAGGGGACAGGGGGCTTGATACGCAGTATTTT
>TRBD1|TRBJ1-2|-|TRBV12-3/TRBV12-4
CASSNRDSLRYTF
TGTGCCAGCAGCAACAGGGACAGCTTGCGCTACACCTTC
>-|TRBJ1-1|hyperexpanded|TRBV28
CASTPPQGHLNTEAFF
TGTGCCAGCACACCCCCGCAGGGGCACCTGAACACTGAAGCTTTCTTT
>TRBD1|TRBJ1-3|-|TRBV7-2
CASSMTGVGGNTIYF
TGTGCCAGCAGCATGACAGGGGTGGGCGGAAACACCATATATTTT
>TRBD2|TRBJ2-1|-|TRBV4-1
CASSQLAGGSRNEQFF
TGCGCCAGCAGCCAACTTGCGGGGGGGTCCAGGAATGAGCAGTTCTTC